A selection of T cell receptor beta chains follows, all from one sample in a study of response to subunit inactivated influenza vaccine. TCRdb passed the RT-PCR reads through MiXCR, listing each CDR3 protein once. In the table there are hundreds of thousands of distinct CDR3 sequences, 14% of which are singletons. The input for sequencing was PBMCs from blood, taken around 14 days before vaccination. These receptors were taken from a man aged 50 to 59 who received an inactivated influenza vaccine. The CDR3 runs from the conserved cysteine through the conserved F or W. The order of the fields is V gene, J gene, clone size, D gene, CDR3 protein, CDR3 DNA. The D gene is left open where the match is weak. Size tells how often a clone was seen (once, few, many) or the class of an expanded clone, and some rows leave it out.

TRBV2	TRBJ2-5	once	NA	CASSAVRRGQYQETQYF	TGTGCCAGCAGCGCCGTCCGGAGGGGGCAATACCAAGAGACCCAGTACTTC
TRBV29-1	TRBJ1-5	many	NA	CSVGDGGNQPQHF	TGCAGCGTCGGAGACGGGGGCAATCAGCCCCAGCATTTT
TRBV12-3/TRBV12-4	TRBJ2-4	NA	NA	CASSLQTGLKNIQYF	TGTGCCAGCAGCCTACAGACGGGGCTCAAAAACATTCAGTACTTC
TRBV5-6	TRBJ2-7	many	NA	CASSSLSYEQYF	TGTGCCAGCAGCTCCCTCTCCTACGAGCAGTACTTC
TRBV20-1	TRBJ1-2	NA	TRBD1	CSAARTGSVNGYTF	TGCAGTGCTGCGCGGACAGGGAGTGTGAATGGCTACACCTTC
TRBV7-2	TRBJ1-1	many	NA	CASSLGDGMNTEAFF	TGTGCCAGCAGCTTAGGGGACGGAATGAACACTGAAGCTTTCTTT
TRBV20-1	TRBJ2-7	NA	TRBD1	CSARYGWTGGYEQYF	TGCAGTGCTAGATATGGGTGGACAGGGGGCTACGAGCAGTACTTC
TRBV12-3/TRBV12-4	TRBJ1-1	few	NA	CASRQVTEAFF	TGTGCCAGCAGGCAGGTCACTGAAGCTTTCTTT
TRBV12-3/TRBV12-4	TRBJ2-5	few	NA	CASSRASGRETQYF	TGTGCCAGCAGTCGCGCGAGCGGTAGGGAGACCCAGTACTTC
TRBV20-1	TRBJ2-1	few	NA	CSASPLGNEQFF	TGCAGTGCTAGTCCCTTAGGGAATGAGCAGTTCTTC
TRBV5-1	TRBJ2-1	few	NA	CASSLEWGIREQFF	TGCGCCAGCAGCTTGGAGTGGGGGATTAGGGAGCAGTTCTTC
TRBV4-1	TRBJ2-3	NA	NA	CASSQEGLGAADTQYF	TGCGCCAGCAGCCAAGAGGGGCTAGGTGCAGCAGATACGCAGTATTTT
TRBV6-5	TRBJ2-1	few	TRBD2	CASSYSIRISGRGSDEQFF	TGTGCCAGCAGTTACTCGATCCGCATTAGCGGGAGGGGTTCGGATGAGCAGTTCTTC
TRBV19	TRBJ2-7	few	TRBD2	CASSMFPSGGYEQYF	TGTGCCAGTAGTATGTTCCCTAGCGGGGGGTACGAGCAGTACTTC
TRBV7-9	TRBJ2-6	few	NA	CASLYSGANVLTF	TGTGCCAGCTTGTACTCTGGGGCCAACGTCCTGACTTTC
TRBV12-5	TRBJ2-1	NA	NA	CASGLVATREPNEQFF	TGTGCTAGTGGTTTGGTAGCGACCCGAGAACCCAATGAGCAGTTCTTC
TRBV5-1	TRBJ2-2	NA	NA	CASSAKGTGELFF	TGCGCCAGCAGCGCAAAGGGAACCGGGGAGCTGTTTTTT
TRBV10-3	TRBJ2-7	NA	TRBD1	CAISESGQGKEQYF	TGTGCCATCAGTGAGTCCGGACAGGGGAAAGAGCAGTACTTC
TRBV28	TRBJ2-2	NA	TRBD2	CASSFGTRSGELFF	TGTGCCAGCAGTTTCGGGACTAGATCCGGGGAGCTGTTTTTT
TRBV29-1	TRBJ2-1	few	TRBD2	CSVGRTSISYNEQFF	TGCAGCGTGGGCCGGACTAGTATCTCCTACAATGAGCAGTTCTTC
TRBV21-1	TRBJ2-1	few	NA	CASSKEGGCEAAKNEQFF	TGTGCCAGCAGCAAAGAAGGGGGTTGTGAGGCCGCAAAGAATGAGCAGTTCTTC
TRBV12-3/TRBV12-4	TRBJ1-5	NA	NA	CASSSDGIYQPQHF	TGTGCCAGCAGTTCGGACGGGATCTATCAGCCCCAGCATTTT
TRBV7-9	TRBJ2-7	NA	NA	CASSPGPQGPSYEQYF	TGTGCCAGCAGCCCGGGACCACAGGGACCCTCCTACGAGCAGTACTTC
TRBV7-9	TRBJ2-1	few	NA	CASTSEGTYNEQFF	TGTGCCAGCACCTCCGAGGGCACTTACAATGAGCAGTTCTTC
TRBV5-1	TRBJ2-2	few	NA	CASSLLSGTFFPANTGELFF	TGCGCCAGCAGCTTACTATCCGGGACATTCTTCCCTGCGAACACCGGGGAGCTGTTTTTT
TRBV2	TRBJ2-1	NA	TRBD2	CASSDWEGSYNEQFF	TGTGCCAGCAGTGATTGGGAGGGCTCCTACAATGAGCAGTTCTTC
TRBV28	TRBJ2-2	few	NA	CASSGTTGFTGELFF	TGTGCCAGCAGTGGGACAACAGGGTTCACCGGGGAGCTGTTTTTT